The sequence of this T cell receptor (beta chain) was determined in a study of beta chain features in type 1 diabetes. Study overall: Age and gender were similar between patients and healthy donors, as were cell yields.

The sequenced template was cDNA made from the entire isolated RNA. Libraries were prepared by immunoSEQ multiplex PCR; TCRdb keeps only in-frame clonotypes and omits some of them. Among around 300,000 clones listed, under 8.5% were seen once. The CDR3 has 12 amino acids. V lost 6 bases, J lost 3 bases, and 9 bases lay in between. Per germline, CDR1 SNHLY and CDR2 FYNNEI. Material for sequencing was central memory CD4+ T cells from blood. The origin of this receptor is a woman between 18 and 29 years old in good health. The chain employs TRBV2 and TRBJ2-7; a possible D gene is TRBD2 (5 bases). This CDR3 reads CASRGEGYEQYF. As DNA, the CDR3 is TGTGCCAGCAGAGGCGAGGGCTACGAGCAGTACTTC.